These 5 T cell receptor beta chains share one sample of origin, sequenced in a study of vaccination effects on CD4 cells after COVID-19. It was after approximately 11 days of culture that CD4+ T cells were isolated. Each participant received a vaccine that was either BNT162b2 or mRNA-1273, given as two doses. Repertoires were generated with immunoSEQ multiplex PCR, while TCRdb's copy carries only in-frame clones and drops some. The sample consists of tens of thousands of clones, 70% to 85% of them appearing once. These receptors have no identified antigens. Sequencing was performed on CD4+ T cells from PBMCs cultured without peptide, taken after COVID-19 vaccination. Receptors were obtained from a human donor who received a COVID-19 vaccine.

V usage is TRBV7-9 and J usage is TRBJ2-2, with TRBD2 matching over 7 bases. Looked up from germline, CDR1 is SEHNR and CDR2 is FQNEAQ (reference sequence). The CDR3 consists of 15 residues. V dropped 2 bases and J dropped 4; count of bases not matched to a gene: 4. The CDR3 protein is CASSLSGAVTGELFF. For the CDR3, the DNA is TGTGCCAGCAGCTTAAGCGGGGCTGTCACCGGGGAGCTGTTTTTT.

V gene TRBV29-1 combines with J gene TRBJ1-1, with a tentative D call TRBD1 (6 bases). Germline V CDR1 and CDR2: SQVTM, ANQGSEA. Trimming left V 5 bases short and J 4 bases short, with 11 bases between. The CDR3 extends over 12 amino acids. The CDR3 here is CSVLTGTTEAFF. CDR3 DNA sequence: TGCAGCGTTCTAACAGGGACCACTGAAGCTTTCTTT.

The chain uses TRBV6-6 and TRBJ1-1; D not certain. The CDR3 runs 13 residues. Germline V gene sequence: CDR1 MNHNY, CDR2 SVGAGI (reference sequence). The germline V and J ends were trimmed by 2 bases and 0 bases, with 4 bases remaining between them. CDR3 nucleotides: TGTGCCAGCAGTTACACCATGAACACTGAAGCTTTCTTT. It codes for CASSYTMNTEAFF.

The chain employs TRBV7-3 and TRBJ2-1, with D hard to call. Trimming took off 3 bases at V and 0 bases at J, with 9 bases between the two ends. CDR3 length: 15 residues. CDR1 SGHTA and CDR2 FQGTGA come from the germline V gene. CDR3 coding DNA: TGTGCCAGCAGCTTTCAGTCAGGCTCCTACAATGAGCAGTTCTTC. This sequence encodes CASSFQSGSYNEQFF.

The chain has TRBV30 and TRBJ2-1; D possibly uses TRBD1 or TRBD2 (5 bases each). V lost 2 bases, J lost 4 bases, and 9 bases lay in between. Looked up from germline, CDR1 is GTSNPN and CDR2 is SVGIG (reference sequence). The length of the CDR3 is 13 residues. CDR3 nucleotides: TGTGCCTGGAGTACGGGACGGTACAATGAGCAGTTCTTC. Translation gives CAWSTGRYNEQFF. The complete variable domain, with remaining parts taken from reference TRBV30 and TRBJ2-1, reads SQTIHQWPATLVQPVGSPLSLECTVEGTSNPNLYWYRQAAGRGLQLLFYSVGIGQISSEVPQNLSASRPQDRQFILSSKKLLLSDSGFYLCAWSTGRYNEQFFGPGTRLTVL.